This T cell receptor beta chain stems from a study of beta chain features in type 1 diabetes. Blood was collected once per donor into heparin, averaging about 100 mL. V was shortened by 7 bases and J by 2 bases, with 9 bases between the two germline ends. Looked up from germline, CDR1 is SQVTM and CDR2 is ANQGSEA. This CDR3 spans 12 amino acids. The sequenced template was cDNA made from the entire isolated RNA. Method: immunoSEQ multiplex PCR; TCRdb's copy keeps in-frame clones and lacks some. The sample lists 130,000 to 150,000 clones, around 9.3% occurring once. The sequence was obtained from a young man in good health. Sequenced sample: naive CD4+ T cells from blood. The chain carries TRBV29-1 and TRBJ2-1; tentative D call: TRBD1 (6 bases). CDR3 protein: CSARTAYNEQFF. CDR3 coding DNA: TGCAGCGCCCGGACAGCCTACAATGAGCAGTTCTTC.